The 3 T cell receptor beta chains listed next were all sequenced from one sample in a study of response to subunit inactivated influenza vaccine (dated by TCRdb to 2017 to 2018). Library method: RT-PCR. The sequencing machine was an Illumina HiSeq 2500. In TCRdb, the public reads were trimmed at Q25 with fastp and aligned with MiXCR, with productive beta chains retained. Rows with one shared CDR3 protein collapse into an entry with the most common genes and DNA. This sample gives about 520,000 distinct CDR3 sequences in total; approximately 11% of them show up just once. The top ten clonotypes cover 9.5% to 15% of the sample. The time point label, read with the paper, signifies: approximately 40 days after influenza vaccine administration. The sample here was PBMCs from blood, taken about 6 weeks after vaccination. Receptor source: a man aged 50 to 59 who received an inactivated influenza vaccine. Donor details come from another sample of the same person, matched by shared clones.

The V and J genes are TRBV11-2 and TRBJ1-1; no clear D. The CDR3 runs to 12 residues. Germline V gene sequence: CDR1 SGHAT, CDR2 FQNNGV. Trimming shortened V by 2 bases and J by 7 bases, and 8 bases separated the two germline ends. CDR3 amino acids: CASSLTRFEAFF. CDR3 DNA sequence: TGTGCCAGCAGCTTAACGCGGTTTGAAGCTTTCTTT.

The V call is TRBV11-1, the J call TRBJ2-1; possibly TRBD1 or TRBD2 for D (5 bases each). Germline values: CDR1 SGHAT, CDR2 FQDESV (reference sequence). This CDR3 has 15 amino acids. V dropped 5 bases and J dropped 3 bases, with 14 bases sitting between them. CDR3 protein: CASSRWDGYYNEQFF. The CDR3 region has the DNA TGTGCCAGCAGCCGATGGGACGGGTACTACAATGAGCAGTTCTTC.

The sample holds a few counts of this clonotype. The V gene is TRBV19, the J gene TRBJ2-7; TRBD1 matches at 7 bases. Germline CDR1 and CDR2: LNHDA and SQIVND (reference sequence). V was clipped by 6 bases and J by 3 bases; unmatched bases: 8. The CDR3 is 14 residues long. The CDR3 sequence: CASSPGQTNYEQYF. CDR3 coding DNA: TGTGCCAGTAGCCCGGGACAGACCAACTACGAGCAGTACTTC.